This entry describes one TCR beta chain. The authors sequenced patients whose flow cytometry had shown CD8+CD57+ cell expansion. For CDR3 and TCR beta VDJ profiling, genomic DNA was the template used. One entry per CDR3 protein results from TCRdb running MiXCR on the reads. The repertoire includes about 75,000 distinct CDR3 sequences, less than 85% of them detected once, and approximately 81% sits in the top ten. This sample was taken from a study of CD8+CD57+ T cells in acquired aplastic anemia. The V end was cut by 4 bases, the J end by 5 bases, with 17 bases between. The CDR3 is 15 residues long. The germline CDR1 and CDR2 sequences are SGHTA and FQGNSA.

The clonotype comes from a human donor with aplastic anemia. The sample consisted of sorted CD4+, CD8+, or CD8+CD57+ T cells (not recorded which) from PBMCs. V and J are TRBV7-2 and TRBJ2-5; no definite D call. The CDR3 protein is CASSSLRQSRETQYF. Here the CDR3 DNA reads TGTGCCAGCAGCTCCTTAAGACAATCACGGGAGACCCAGTACTTC.